Below are 26 T cell receptor beta chains sequenced from a single sample in a study of control samples from healthy donors and cancer patients. Sequenced by immunoSEQ multiplex PCR; TCRdb stores in-frame clones only, minus some. This sample has about 75,000 clones, with approximately 80% found just once. Sequencing was performed on blood. These receptors originate from a man aged 45-65 years in good health.

Details on this clone: This CDR3 is also generated by other DNA sequences in the sample. The chain recombines TRBV4-1 with TRBJ2-1; 11 bases line up with TRBD2. CDR3 length: 16 residues. Losses at the gene ends were 3 bases for V and 7 bases for J; bases not matched to a gene: 8. The germline gives CDR1 MGHRA, CDR2 YSYEKL. The chain's CDR3 is CASSQDRTSGWNEQFF. The CDR3 coding sequence is TGCGCCAGCAGCCAGGATAGGACTAGCGGGTGGAATGAGCAGTTCTTC.

The V call is TRBV19, the J call TRBJ2-5; 8 bases map to TRBD2. Germline values: CDR1 LNHDA, CDR2 SQIVND (reference sequence). The CDR3 is made up of 13 amino acids. J was trimmed by 5 bases and V by 3 bases; bases with no gene match: 2. This chain's CDR3 is CASSMAGGETQYF. DNA of the CDR3: TGTGCCAGTAGTATGGCGGGAGGCGAGACCCAGTACTTC. The variable domain in full, completed from reference TRBV19 and TRBJ2-5, reads DGGITQSPKYLFRKEGQNVTLSCEQNLNHDAMYWYRQDPGQGLRLIYYSQIVNDFQKGDIAEGYSVSREKKESFPLTVTSAQKNPTAFYLCASSMAGGETQYFGPGTRLLVL.

The genes are TRBV5-6 and TRBJ2-1, with 7 bases that match TRBD2. Unmatched junction bases numbered 12, after V lost 4 bases and J lost 5 bases. Germline CDR1 SGHDT, CDR2 YYEEEE. CDR3 size: 16 residues. The CDR3 nucleotides read TGTGCCAGCAGCCATTTAACTAGCGCGATTAACAATGAGCAGTTCTTC. As protein: CASSHLTSAINNEQFF.

The chain has TRBV5-6 and TRBJ2-2; D remains unclear. Trimming shortened V by 4 bases and J by 7 bases, and 8 bases separated the two germline ends. This CDR3 region has 12 residues. CDR1 is SGHDT, CDR2 YYEEEE, per germline. For the CDR3, the DNA is TGTGCCAGCAGCCAGGCTCTCGGGGAGCTGTTTTTT. Amino acid sequence: CASSQALGELFF. Variable domain in full (rest from reference TRBV5-6 and TRBJ2-2): DAGVTQSPTHLIKTRGQQVTLRCSPKSGHDTVSWYQQALGQGPQFIFQYYEEEERQRGNFPDRFSGHQFPNYSSELNVNALLLGDSALYLCASSQALGELFFGEGSRLTVL.

The chain combines TRBV19 with TRBJ2-1; 10 bases line up with TRBD2. With 7 bases clipped from V and 5 bases from J, the junction kept 29 bases outside the gene matches. Germline values: CDR1 LNHDA, CDR2 SQIVND (reference sequence). This CDR3 has 22 amino acids. This CDR3 is CASKPTWGLAGEGWGPHNEQFF. CDR3 in DNA: TGTGCCAGTAAACCAACCTGGGGCCTAGCGGGAGAAGGGTGGGGGCCTCACAATGAGCAGTTCTTC. Complete variable domain (other parts from reference TRBV19 and TRBJ2-1): DGGITQSPKYLFRKEGQNVTLSCEQNLNHDAMYWYRQDPGQGLRLIYYSQIVNDFQKGDIAEGYSVSREKKESFPLTVTSAQKNPTAFYLCASKPTWGLAGEGWGPHNEQFFGPGTRLTVL.

The rearrangement joins TRBV30 to TRBJ1-5; tentatively, D is TRBD1 (6 bases). The CDR3 extends over 13 amino acids. Germline lookup yields CDR1 GTSNPN and CDR2 SVGIG (reference sequence). V was cut by 2 bases and J by 4 bases, with 9 bases left in between. CDR3 in amino acids: CAWSLQGNQPQHF. The DNA of the CDR3 is TGTGCCTGGAGTCTACAGGGAAATCAGCCCCAGCATTTT.

V is TRBV2 and J is TRBJ1-6, with 7 bases fitting TRBD1. Per the germline V gene, CDR1 is SNHLY and CDR2 is FYNNEI. Trimming took 7 bases from V and 9 from J; bases not matched to a gene: 12. This CDR3 comprises 15 residues. In DNA, the CDR3 is TGTGCCAGCAACTACCAAAGACAGGGAACTTCACCCCTCCACTTT. Its translation is CASNYQRQGTSPLHF.

J is TRBJ1-4 and V is TRBV4-3; no definite D call. Per germline, CDR1 LGHNA and CDR2 YSLEER. The CDR3 has 14 residues. V was pared by 1 base and J by 8 bases, with 11 bases between. CDR3: CASSQAGFGEKLFF. For the CDR3, the DNA is TGCGCCAGCAGCCAAGCTGGGTTTGGGGAAAAACTGTTTTTT.

The chain couples TRBV9 to TRBJ1-2; TRBD1 matches at 10 bases. Germline V CDR1 and CDR2: SGDLS, YYNGEE. The CDR3 has 14 residues. V gave up 4 bases and J gave up 8 bases; unmatched junction bases: 8. In nucleotides, the CDR3 is TGTGCCAGCAGCCCACTGGGGACAGGGGAAGGCTACACCTTC. This sequence encodes CASSPLGTGEGYTF.

This clone was detected only a few times. The chain is built from TRBV6-6 and TRBJ2-3, with 10 bases identical to TRBD1. The CDR3 runs 16 residues. Germline-derived CDR1 and CDR2 are MNHNY and SVGAGI (reference sequence). The trim removed 6 bases at V and 4 bases at J, leaving 10 bases unmatched. CDR3 coding DNA: TGTGCCAGCAGCCTTCGGGACAGGGGATGGGCAGATACGCAGTATTTT. Protein product: CASSLRDRGWADTQYF.

The sample holds one count of this clone. The chain recombines TRBV5-1 with TRBJ2-1; TRBD2 matches at 8 bases. CDR3 length: 16 amino acids. CDR1 and CDR2 (germline): SGHRS, YFSETQ. The junction had 7 bases not matched to a gene; V was cut back by 0 bases and J by 5 bases. The CDR3 nucleotides are TGCGCCAGCAGCTTGGCCGGTACTAGCGGAAACAATGAGCAGTTCTTC. Translation gives CASSLAGTSGNNEQFF.

This clone was observed a single time. This sequence joins TRBV7-3 and TRBJ2-2; 11 positions match TRBD2. The CDR3 consists of 13 residues. Per the germline V gene, CDR1 is SGHTA and CDR2 is FQGTGA. The V segment lost 9 bases and the J segment 7 bases; nucleotides outside the gene matches: 4. The CDR3 spells CASSGRADGELFF. Written as DNA, the CDR3 is TGTGCCAGTAGCGGGAGGGCGGACGGGGAGCTGTTTTTT. Drawing the rest from reference TRBV7-3 and TRBJ2-2, the complete variable domain is GAGVSQTPSNKVTEKGKYVELRCDPISGHTALYWYRQSLGQGPEFLIYFQGTGAADDSGLPNDRFFAVRPEGSVSTLKIQRTERGDSAVYLCASSGRADGELFFGEGSRLTVL.

This rearrangement joins TRBV19 to TRBJ1-3, with D possibly matching TRBD1 (5 bases). The germline CDR1 and CDR2 sequences are LNHDA and SQIVND (reference sequence). V was clipped by 4 bases and J by 1 base, with 11 bases between them. The CDR3 is 15 amino acids. The CDR3 sequence is CASSRARQSGNTIYF. The CDR3 nucleotides read TGTGCCAGTAGTAGGGCTCGACAGTCTGGAAACACCATATATTTT.

This chain links TRBV11-3 with TRBJ1-1; unclear D gene. This CDR3 is built from 13 residues. Germline lookup yields CDR1 SGHNT and CDR2 YENEEA. Trimming took 4 bases from V and 4 from J, leaving 10 bases between them. CDR3 bases: TGTGCCAGCAGCTCCGTCCTAAGCACTGAAGCTTTCTTT. Amino acid sequence: CASSSVLSTEAFF.

This chain links TRBV11-3 with TRBJ2-1, with D unclear. This CDR3 contains 12 residues. V was trimmed by 4 bases and J by 3 bases, leaving 4 bases between them. Germline values: CDR1 SGHNT, CDR2 YENEEA. CDR3 DNA sequence: TGTGCCAGCAGCTATGGCTACAATGAGCAGTTCTTC. As protein: CASSYGYNEQFF. Looking up the rest from reference TRBV11-3 and TRBJ2-1 gives the full variable domain: EAGVVQSPRYKIIEKKQPVAFWCNPISGHNTLYWYLQNLGQGPELLIRYENEEAVDDSQLPKDRFSAERLKGVDSTLKIQPAELGDSAVYLCASSYGYNEQFFGPGTRLTVL.

The chain recombines TRBV7-9 with TRBJ1-5, with TRBD1 identical over 9 bases. J lost 3 bases, V lost 5 bases, and 2 bases had no gene match. The CDR3 runs 14 residues. Germline CDR1 and CDR2: SEHNR and FQNEAQ (reference sequence). CDR3 coding DNA: TGTGCCAGCAGCCGGACAGGGGACAATCAGCCCCAGCATTTT. Translation gives CASSRTGDNQPQHF.

The rearrangement uses TRBV3-1 (or the pseudogene TRBV3-2) and TRBJ2-3; no firm D call. Looked up from germline, CDR1 is LGHDT and CDR2 is YNNKEL (reference sequence). The CDR3 length is 16 residues. V dropped 4 bases and J dropped 4 bases, with 18 bases sitting between them. The DNA of the CDR3 is TGTGCCAGCAGCCTAAACGGGCCTCACTTACCAGATACGCAGTATTTT. This sequence encodes CASSLNGPHLPDTQYF.

This clone was seen a single time. V gene TRBV7-9 combines with J gene TRBJ2-1; D remains ambiguous. V lost 3 bases to trimming and J lost 8 bases, with 8 bases between them. From germline, CDR1 is SEHNR and CDR2 FQNEAQ (reference sequence). The CDR3 spans 12 residues. This CDR3 reads CASSLLWDEQFF. The CDR3 DNA sequence: TGTGCCAGCAGCTTGCTATGGGATGAGCAGTTCTTC.

The rearrangement uses TRBV7-2 and TRBJ2-7; 7 positions agree with TRBD2. Germline CDR1 SGHTA, CDR2 FQGNSA. This CDR3 comprises 15 residues. J gave up 4 bases and V 1 base, and 7 bases lay outside the gene matches. The CDR3 DNA reads as TGTGCCAGCAGCTTAGGCCCGGGGCGGGAGTACGAGCAGTACTTC. Translating it yields CASSLGPGREYEQYF.

The rearrangement links TRBV18 to TRBJ2-2; D is perhaps TRBD1 (6 bases). The CDR3 extends over 14 amino acids. The V and J ends lost 5 bases and 4 bases respectively, with 11 bases between them. Germline values: CDR1 KGHSH, CDR2 LQKENI. The CDR3: CASSFTGSTGELFF. In nucleotides, the CDR3 is TGTGCCAGCTCATTCACAGGGTCCACCGGGGAGCTGTTTTTT.

The rearrangement joins TRBV12-3 or TRBV12-4 to TRBJ2-1; TRBD2 matches at 7 bases. The CDR3 covers 13 residues. V lost 4 bases to trimming and J lost 8 bases; unmatched junction nucleotides: 5. The chain's CDR3 is CASSSPTSDEQFF. CDR3 bases: TGTGCCAGCAGTTCACCAACTAGCGATGAGCAGTTCTTC.

The chain joins TRBV4-3 to TRBJ2-7; 8 nucleotides line up with TRBD1. V shed 0 bases and J 6 bases; nucleotides not matched to a gene: 4. Germline V CDR1 and CDR2: LGHNA, YSLEER. There are 14 residues in the CDR3. CDR3 region: CASSQDTGQGEQYF. CDR3 coding DNA: TGCGCCAGCAGCCAAGATACCGGACAGGGCGAGCAGTACTTC.

This sequence joins TRBV5-8 and TRBJ2-5; TRBD2 matches 8 bases. CDR1 and CDR2 (germline): SGHTS, YDEGEE. The CDR3 sequence is 16 residues long. The V and J ends lost 4 bases and 0 bases, in that order; junction bases with no gene match: 8. As DNA, the CDR3 is TGTGCCAGCAGCCCAGCGGGAGACCCGTACCAAGAGACCCAGTACTTC. Amino acid sequence: CASSPAGDPYQETQYF.

The chain is built from TRBV6-4 and TRBJ2-3; no clear D. The CDR3 totals 13 residues. Germline CDR1 MRHNA, CDR2 SNTAGT. The ends were cut back, 3 bases at V and 2 bases at J, with 6 bases in the middle. The CDR3 region has the DNA TGTGCCAGCAGTGAGAAGGACACAGATACGCAGTATTTT. This translates into CASSEKDTDTQYF.

The J gene is TRBJ2-5, the V gene TRBV5-4; 14 bases fit TRBD2. The CDR3 covers 15 residues. Germline CDR1 and CDR2: SGHNT and YYREEE (reference sequence). The J segment lost 3 bases and the V segment lost 5 bases, leaving 3 bases of the junction unmatched. CDR3 protein: CASRGTSGSKETQYF. In nucleotides, the CDR3 is TGTGCCAGCAGGGGGACTAGCGGGAGTAAAGAGACCCAGTACTTC. Supplemented by reference TRBV5-4 and TRBJ2-5, the full variable domain reads ETGVTQSPTHLIKTRGQQVTLRCSSQSGHNTVSWYQQALGQGPQFIFQYYREEENGRGNFPPRFSGLQFPNYSSELNVNALELDDSALYLCASRGTSGSKETQYFGPGTRLLVL.

The chain is built from TRBV30 and TRBJ2-3, with TRBD2 matching 12 bases. CDR1 GTSNPN and CDR2 SVGIG come from the germline V gene (reference sequence). With V trimmed by 7 bases and J by 6 bases, 8 bases remained unmatched. The CDR3 is made up of 14 amino acids. The CDR3 sequence is CAFNLAGGWDTQYF. The CDR3 DNA reads TGTGCCTTCAACCTAGCGGGAGGGTGGGATACGCAGTATTTT.